These T cell receptor beta chains were read from a single sample in a study of control samples from healthy donors and cancer patients. The table came from immunoSEQ multiplex PCR; TCRdb's copy has only in-frame clones and leaves some out. The table records about 15,000 clones, around 87% of them present only once. The specimen sequenced was PBMCs. These receptors came from a woman between 65 and 79 years old with colorectal cancer. CDR3s include the opening cysteine and the closing phenylalanine or tryptophan. A D gene is named only where the DNA matches it firmly. A clone size is listed for some rows: how often the clone was seen (once, few, many), or a class if it is expanded.

TRBJ1-2 | TRBV10-2 | once | - | TGCGCCAGCAGACGGGACGACTATGGCTACACCTTC | CASRRDDYGYTF
TRBJ2-7 | TRBV2 | - | - | TGTGCCAGCAGGATCAACAGGCAATCCTCCTACGAGCAGTACTTC | CASRINRQSSYEQYF
TRBJ1-1 | TRBV7-8 | - | - | TGTGCCAGCAGCTTAGAGGAGTCGACTACTGAAGCTTTCTTT | CASSLEESTTEAFF
TRBJ2-1 | TRBV6-2/TRBV6-3 | - | - | TGTGCCAGCAGCCGACTAGTAAGCTCCTACAATGAGCAGTTCTTC | CASSRLVSSYNEQFF
TRBJ1-2 | TRBV30 | - | - | TGTGCCTGGATGGTACTCTATGGCTACACCTTC | CAWMVLYGYTF
TRBJ1-2 | TRBV2 | - | - | TGTGCCAGCACTCCACTCACAGCGGGCTATGGCTACACCTTC | CASTPLTAGYGYTF
TRBJ2-6 | TRBV7-9 | - | - | TGTGCCAGCCTGGGGCCGACCTCTGGGGCCAACGTCCTGACTTTC | CASLGPTSGANVLTF
TRBJ2-3 | TRBV6-2/TRBV6-3 | - | - | TGTGCCAGCAGCCACTACTTTGGAACAGATACGCAGTATTTT | CASSHYFGTDTQYF
TRBJ2-3 | TRBV2 | - | TRBD2 | TGTGCCAGCAGTGACTCCGGACTAGCGGGAGTCGCGCAGTATTTT | CASSDSGLAGVAQYF
TRBJ1-2 | TRBV5-5 | - | - | TGTGCCAGCAGCTCGCTACCGGACGTAAACTATGGCTACACCTTC | CASSSLPDVNYGYTF
TRBJ2-7 | TRBV7-9 | - | - | TGTGCCAGCAACGACGCAATTGGGGCCTCCTACGAGCAGTACTTC | CASNDAIGASYEQYF
TRBJ1-2 | TRBV7-9 | - | - | TGTGCCAGCAGCTTACCAACCGATCCAGGGGTCTATGGCTACACCTTC | CASSLPTDPGVYGYTF
TRBJ2-7 | TRBV10-3 | - | - | TGTGCCATCAGTGAATGGGACTCCTACGAGCAGTACTTC | CAISEWDSYEQYF
TRBJ2-3 | TRBV18 | - | - | TGTGCCAGCTCACCACAAGCAGATACGCAGTATTTT | CASSPQADTQYF
TRBJ1-4 | TRBV10-3 | - | TRBD1 | TGTGCCATCAGTTTCCGACAGGGCAGAAATGAAAAACTGTTTTTT | CAISFRQGRNEKLFF
TRBJ1-5 | TRBV27 | - | - | TGTGCCAGCAGTTTGGGCGGCGACCCCAATCAGCCCCAGCATTTT | CASSLGGDPNQPQHF
TRBJ1-1 | TRBV7-6 | once | - | TGTGCCAGCAGCTTAGACTGGGGGAACACTGAAGCTTTCTTT | CASSLDWGNTEAFF
TRBJ2-7 | TRBV5-6 | - | TRBD2 | TGTGCCAGCAGCTTGGAGTCTAGCGGGGGGTACGAGCAGTACTTC | CASSLESSGGYEQYF
TRBJ2-2 | TRBV19 | - | TRBD1 | TGTGCCAGTAAACAGGGGTTAGGGCCCGGGGAGCTGTTTTTT | CASKQGLGPGELFF
TRBJ1-1 | TRBV4-1 | - | - | TGCGCCAGCAGCCCTATTTGGACAGAGAACACTGAAGCTTTCTTT | CASSPIWTENTEAFF
TRBJ1-1 | TRBV11-3 | few | - | TGTGCCAGCAGCTCCTACCAGACAGGGAACACTGAAGCTTTCTTT | CASSSYQTGNTEAFF
TRBJ2-5 | TRBV2 | - | - | TGTGCCAGCAGTGGGGCGGGGACCCAGTACTTC | CASSGAGTQYF
TRBJ1-1 | TRBV6-2/TRBV6-3 | - | - | TGTGCCAGCAGTCCCTACGGGCCGCCCGCTGAAGCTTTCTTT | CASSPYGPPAEAFF
TRBJ1-5 | TRBV7-2 | - | - | TGTGCCAGCAGCTTAGGAGGAGGGAAGGCCAATCAGCCCCAGCATTTT | CASSLGGGKANQPQHF